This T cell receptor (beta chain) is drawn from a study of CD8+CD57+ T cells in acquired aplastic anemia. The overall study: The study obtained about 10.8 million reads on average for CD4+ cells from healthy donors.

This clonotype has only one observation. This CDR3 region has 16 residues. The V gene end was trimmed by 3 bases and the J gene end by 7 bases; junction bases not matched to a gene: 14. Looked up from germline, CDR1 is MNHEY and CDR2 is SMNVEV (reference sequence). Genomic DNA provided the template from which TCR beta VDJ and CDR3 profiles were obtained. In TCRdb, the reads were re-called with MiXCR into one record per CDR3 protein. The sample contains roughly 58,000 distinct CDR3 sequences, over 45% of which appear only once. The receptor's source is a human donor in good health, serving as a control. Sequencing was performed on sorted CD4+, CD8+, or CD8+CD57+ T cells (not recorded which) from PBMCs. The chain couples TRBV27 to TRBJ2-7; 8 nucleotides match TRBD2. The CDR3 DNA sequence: TGTGCCAGCAGTTTCCTTCTGGCGGGAGGATCGGGAGAGCAGTACTTC. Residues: CASSFLLAGGSGEQYF.